This record looks at one TCR beta chain sequence and its context. Its antigen is currently unknown. 5' RACE with UMI labels generated the TRB cDNA libraries. Following a re-call of the 5' RACE reads, TCRdb has one entry per CDR3 protein and lacks DNA. The sample has more than 80,000 distinct CDR3 sequences, and its top ten clones hold roughly 0.4%. CDR3 length: 16 amino acids. Germline assignment: CDR1 MNHEY and CDR2 SMNVEV (reference sequence). The data stem from a study of CXCR3-negative and CXCR3-positive naive CD8 T cells. Overall study findings and caveats: For CXCR3-positive naive cells, TRB CDR3s were more hydrophobic than those of CXCR3-negative naive cells. Similar levels of surface CD5 were seen between naive subsets; TCR strength was inferred from TRB CDR3 properties.

The rearrangement links TRBV27 to TRBJ1-4; TCRdb's assignment of TRBD1 cannot be checked, as there is no DNA. The TCR sequence derives from a human donor in good health. Some clones in this sample may be carry-over from other donors' samples. Sequences were obtained from naive CXCR3+ CD8+ T cells from blood. Noted subset: CD45RO-CCR7+CD27+CD95- naive CD8+ T cells expressing CXCR3 (TNR3+). The CDR3 is CASSWSWGDSNEKLFF.